This T cell receptor (beta chain) was sequenced for a study of shared clonotypes between healthy human individuals (dated by TCRdb to about 2020). Broadly, across the study: The cohort comprised a couple of women and a few men aged 18 to 49 years. To increase sequencing depth and limit assay-specific biases, different laboratories used diverse techniques to prepare libraries and sequence TCR repertoires. For each donor, CD4 naive and CD4 memory were each given three plates, CD8 naive was given two plates, and CD8 memory was given one plate. Each donor's leukapheresis produced roughly between roughly 0.85 and 10 billion PBMCs. To estimate repertoire size and how much clonotype sharing occurs between individuals, the study deeply sequenced the blood TCR repertoires of five healthy adults. Overall results and qualifications from the work: Clonotypes shared by all four sorted-subset donors showed higher generation probabilities than non-shared clonotypes. Rarefaction of sorted-subset datasets indicated incomplete sequencing despite the large sequencing depth. Pairwise subsampling indicated that sequencing depth was expected to affect the degree of clonotype sharing among donors. Naive subsets generally had larger estimated clonotype richness than memory subsets. Sampling was limited to blood, and TCR repertoires in tissue likely differ from TCR repertoires in blood. The genetic and exposure-history diversity represented was limited by the small number of donors. Roughly 5% of naive CD4, 3.5% of naive CD8, about 2.5% of memory CD4, and 0.4% of memory CD8 clonotypes were shared across several donors.

Using the deep immunoSEQ assay, multiplex PCR amplified TCR CDR3 regions from genomic DNA. Genomic DNA extracted from each cell subset was distributed evenly over all wells of several immunoSEQ 96-well plates, and each plate served as one replicate. For sorted subsets, each replicate PCR was loaded with around 220 ng genomic DNA, equivalent to 30,000 or so T cell genomes. The purified libraries were quantified using a Qubit 3.0 fluorometer, sized with a Bioanalyzer 2100, and then quantified again using the KAPA Library Quantification kit. Each immunoSEQ 96-well plate was sequenced on its own single-read 150-cycle Illumina NextSeq 550 flow cell. In the original analysis: Because the immunoSEQ output included only junctional sequences and no quality scores, the filtering could not be the same as the filtering used for full-length reads. To assign V/J genes and CDR3, sequences were annotated using PyIR, a Python wrapper for IgBLAST v1.9, with IMGT germline references. Reads with weak V/J assignments (E-value above 1e-6), missing CDR3, stop codons, out-of-frame junctions, or ambiguous translated residues were removed. V3J clonotypes were defined as sequences sharing an identical inferred V gene, J gene, and CDR3 amino acid sequence. Percentage overlap between repertoires was calculated by dividing the number of shared unique clonotypes by the size of the smaller repertoire. RTK rarefaction, the Chao1 estimator, and Recon v2.1 estimates of unobserved clonotypes were used to assess repertoire richness. Generation probabilities for all TCRbeta clonotypes obtained by the gDNA method from a handful of donors were computed using OLGA. TCRdb re-hosts the immuneACCESS table, in-frame sequences only. Its copies lack some clones; in the studies checked, an unresolved V gene accounts for under half of them, and the cause for the rest is not known. Clonal size and the V and J genes are those of that table, whereas D and trimming came from the DNA. The sample table records 2,500,000 or so clones; roughly 92% of these occur just once. The top ten constitute around 0.14% of the sample.

CDR1 and CDR2 were assigned from the germline V gene (reference sequence) as SGHNT and YYREEE. Including cysteine and phenylalanine, the CDR3 has 15 amino acids. Only the CDR3 DNA is retained, 45 bases long and in frame from the first base. Trimming takes 5 bases off V and 2 bases off J; junction bases not matched to a gene: 5. Donors were healthy HIV-negative adults with no recently reported acute infections or vaccinations. Only Caucasian adults living in Nashville, Tennessee, USA were represented among the donors. CD4+ T cells were enriched by magnetic negative selection; naive cells were then positively selected on CD45RA, and the negative fraction formed the memory subset. Blood was collected by leukapheresis, and PBMCs were isolated by Ficoll-Histopaque density gradient centrifugation and then cryopreserved in liquid nitrogen vapor phase. Analytical flow cytometry was used to check the purity and quantity of every magnetically sorted T cell population. Genomic DNA was isolated from every sorted fraction and measured by UV absorbance on a Nanodrop 2000c.

Note on this clone: Its antigen is unknown. The record has no base qualities; no much larger clone is one base away.

The sequence was collected from a young man in good health. The sequenced material came from naive CD4+ T cells sorted from blood. The cell subset or site label here, explained by the study, means: CD45RA+ positively selected. The chain uses TRBV5-4 and TRBJ2-2; the junction holds 8 bases that match TRBD1. The CDR3 amino acid sequence is: CASRPDRANTGELFF. The sequence in DNA is TGTGCCAGCAGACCGGACAGGGCAAACACCGGGGAGCTGTTTTTT.